The 9 T cell receptor beta chains below all came from one sample that was sequenced in a study of shared clonotypes between healthy human individuals. Produced via immunoSEQ multiplex PCR; TCRdb's table is partial and in-frame only. The table lists roughly 1,500,000 clones, 95% to 99% of them singletons, with 0.45% in the top ten. The specimen sequenced was naive CD4+ T cells sorted from blood. The subset here: CD45RA+ positively selected. These receptors were collected from a man aged 30 to 39 in good health.

This chain joins TRBV30 and TRBJ1-5; no reliable D call. The CDR3 has 14 amino acids. The V end lost 4 bases, the J end lost 5 bases, and 15 bases lay between the germline ends. CDR1 is GTSNPN, CDR2 SVGIG, per germline (reference sequence). CDR3 nucleotides: TGTGCCTGGAAACACGCAGCGGGGTATCAGCCCCAGCATTTT. This sequence encodes CAWKHAAGYQPQHF.

V is TRBV7-2 and J is TRBJ2-7, with 10 bases lining up with TRBD2. The CDR3 has 15 amino acids. Trimming cost V 5 bases and J 3 bases; bases outside gene matches: 7. Germline V CDR1 and CDR2: SGHTA, FQGNSA. The CDR3 DNA follows: TGTGCCAGCAGCCCCCGGGCTAGCGGGAGCTACGAGCAGTACTTC. Translation gives CASSPRASGSYEQYF.

The gene calls are TRBV30 and TRBJ2-2; D gene unclear. The CDR3 is 12 residues long. Germline-derived CDR1 and CDR2 are GTSNPN and SVGIG (reference sequence). V lost 4 bases and J lost 6, with 9 bases in between. The DNA for the CDR3 is TGTGCCTGGACACGTGGGGCCGGGGAGCTGTTTTTT. As protein: CAWTRGAGELFF.

This clone is a singleton in its sample. The chain joins TRBV28 to TRBJ2-7; 7 bases match TRBD2. The CDR3 has 13 amino acids. The ends lost 3 bases at V and 6 bases at J; junction bases unmatched: 5. Germline V gives CDR1 MDHEN, CDR2 SYDVKM. CDR3 protein: CASSFPASGEQYF. DNA of the CDR3: TGTGCCAGCAGTTTCCCGGCTAGCGGCGAGCAGTACTTC.

The chain employs TRBV9 and TRBJ2-1; 7 bases map to TRBD2. CDR1 is SGDLS, CDR2 YYNGEE, per germline. The CDR3 totals 14 residues. J lost 1 base, V lost 6 bases, and 4 bases had no gene match. This CDR3 reads CASTSGASYNEQFF. DNA for the CDR3: TGTGCCAGCACCAGCGGGGCTTCCTACAATGAGCAGTTCTTC.

The V gene is TRBV7-7, the J gene TRBJ2-2; D unclear. This CDR3 comprises 14 residues. CDR1 and CDR2 (germline): SSHAT, FNYEAQ (reference sequence). V lost 3 bases and J lost 6, with 11 bases in between. The CDR3 DNA follows: TGTGCCAGCAGCTTTGTTCCTATGGCCGGGGAGCTGTTTTTT. Its translation: CASSFVPMAGELFF.

The gene calls are TRBV30 and TRBJ2-2; 7 nucleotides agree with TRBD1. Germline values: CDR1 GTSNPN, CDR2 SVGIG (reference sequence). This CDR3 has 13 amino acids. After removal of 7 bases from V and 0 bases from J, the junction contained 2 bases not matched to a gene. This CDR3 reads CAFGQANTGELFF. CDR3 DNA sequence: TGTGCCTTCGGACAGGCGAACACCGGGGAGCTGTTTTTT.

J is TRBJ2-1 and V is TRBV10-1; D is ambiguous. This CDR3 region has 10 residues. CDR1 and CDR2 (germline): WNHNN, SYGVQD (reference sequence). The V end was cut by 5 bases, the J end by 10 bases, with 6 bases between. The CDR3 protein is CASSREEQFF. CDR3 coding DNA: TGCGCCAGCAGTAGGGAAGAGCAGTTCTTC.

This chain links TRBV4-1 with TRBJ1-1; D is unresolved. V gave up 2 bases and J gave up 5 bases, with 6 bases separating them. The germline V gene has CDR1 MGHRA and CDR2 YSYEKL. CDR3 length equals 12 residues. CDR3 nucleotides: TGCGCCAGCAGCCAATTTGGTACTGAAGCTTTCTTT. It is translated as CASSQFGTEAFF.